The T cell receptor beta chain under discussion was sequenced for a study of T cells in Graves' hyperthyroidism and ophthalmopathy. Study context: At the time of initial diagnosis and before any treatment, peripheral blood was collected. Findings of the study overall: Onset of ophthalmopathy came a median approximately 6 months after the model predicted it.

This clonotype was recorded many times. The antigen is undetermined. Looked up from germline, CDR1 is MDHEN and CDR2 is SYDVKM. Trimming pared 8 bases from V and 8 bases from J, leaving 20 bases between. This CDR3 comprises 14 residues. The hyperthyroidism patients had all been newly diagnosed, and their disease duration was under 2 months. Their ages ranged from 18 to 65 years. Amplified TCR beta CDR3 regions derived from RNA transcripts. The primer set for the first-round RT-PCR of the TCR CDR3 was HTBI. MiXCR, applied by TCRdb to the multiplex PCR reads, yields one record per CDR3 protein. Of 110,000 to 150,000 distinct CDR3 sequences in the sample, roughly 23% were seen once.

The sequence was obtained from a woman aged 45-59 years with Graves' hyperthyroidism that later progressed to Graves' ophthalmopathy. The specimen sequenced was blood. This chain joins TRBV28 and TRBJ2-3, with D maybe TRBD2 (5 bases). This chain's CDR3 is CASGPSGTGFTQYF. CDR3 DNA sequence: TGTGCCAGCGGACCCAGCGGCACCGGGTTTACGCAGTATTTT.